This entry features one TCR beta chain sequence. This clone was counted between two and nine times. It lacks a known antigen. One base away there is no much larger clone; base qualities are not given. This CDR3 is also generated by other DNA sequences in the sample. To be included, a participant needed at least one PBMC sample from before ART initiation plus at least two post-ART samples. Treatment was received in the United States of America by all participants with HIV. Before DNA extraction, cryopreserved samples containing about 0.9-10 million PBMC were thawed and washed. At the time of the earliest PBMC sample for each participant with HIV, ages ranged from roughly 20 to 60 years. PBMC samples from each participant spanned 1-4 timepoints before ART initiation and 2-8 timepoints after ART initiation, with a median of 7 samples. For every participant, serial HIV viral load, CD4+ T-cell count, ART history and demographic data were obtained. Using a Qiagen kit on a QIAcube, genomic DNA was extracted from unsorted PBMC, with samples processed in batches of 12.

The immunoSEQ hsTCRB v3.0 assay was used at survey level resolution to sequence the TRB variable region. The target sequencing depth for TRB was about 40,000-55,000 T-cell genomes per sample. TRB libraries were pooled and sequenced on an Illumina MiSeq using a v3 150-cycle kit. In the authors' own workflow: Analysis of repertoires was carried out in R inside a reproducible Nextflow workflow spanning QC, data transformation and analysis. LymphoSeq2, an R package for exploring AIRR-Seq data, was used to implement custom analyses. Four samples that yielded fewer than 5000 total TRB sequences were excluded, so that some 190 HIV repertoires were analyzed. Among the 170 to 200 HIV repertoires that were kept, 59 were collected before ART initiation and 120 to 140 were collected after ART initiation. Each repertoire was downsampled to 5000 TRB nucleotide sequences, and summary statistics were averaged across 100 downsampling iterations. TRB sequences were retained for analysis only if CDR3 regions of at least seven amino acids were present. Two measures captured diversity: a Shannon entropy-derived clonality score and the Gini coefficient. Repertoire networks linked the top 5000 CDR3 amino acid sequences whenever two sequences differed by an edit distance of one. Antigen specificity groups and MHC restriction were predicted for TRB CDR3 amino acid sequences with GLIPH2. Known CMV, EBV, HIV or tissue antigen associations were flagged by matching CDR3 amino acid sequences against VDJdb and McPAS-TCR. Pre-ART, post-ART and control groups were compared with Wilcoxon signed-rank tests and Holm-Bonferroni correction. TCRdb holds this immuneACCESS table with in-frame rearrangements only. Some clones are missing; in checked studies, unresolved V genes explain under half, and the rest has no known cause. V and J calls and clone size follow that table, whereas D and trimming were derived from the DNA. In all, the sample holds about 20,000 clones, and approximately 90% of those were seen once. The top ten constitute 7% to 9.5% of the sample.

The sample originates from a study of long-term antiretroviral therapy in people with HIV (dated by TCRdb to between 2021 and 2024). Regarding the research as a whole: The earliest samples were collected approximately a decade before the 2015 WHO recommendation for immediate ART, a period when ART was typically delayed until CD4 counts fell. Among the approximately 30 participants with HIV, over nine were female. This retrospective serial study examined whether starting ART and sustained HIV suppression were associated with changes in the composition and diversity of the TRB repertoire in peripheral blood. A total of some 210 cryopreserved PBMC samples were contributed to the cohort by 30 adults with confirmed HIV infection, with samples collected serially over a mean of roughly six years (range 1-12). No cross-contamination during QIAcube processing was seen in test extractions of a monoclonal T-cell line run alongside a few dozen polyclonal samples.

After removal of 3 bases from V and 7 bases from J, the junction retains 6 bases not matched to a gene. CDR1 and CDR2 were assigned from the germline V gene as SGHTA and FQGNSA. The CDR3 covers 15 residues, taking in both the cysteine and the phenylalanine. Left in the record is the CDR3 DNA by itself, 45 bases read in frame from the first base. What the research found in general, with its limitations: Inferences about post-ART repertoire changes were limited because no data were available on ART adherence, viral resistance or therapy changes. Because cell numbers in pre-ART samples were limited, unsorted PBMC were profiled instead of sorted CD4+ and CD8+ T cells. ART initiation was associated with a significant increase in TRB diversity, but diversity stayed significantly below transplant donor controls even after long-term ART. Narrower CDR3 length ranges were observed in HIV repertoires than in controls, and an antigen-experienced repertoire with only a slight naive shift after ART was suggested by the network structure. The samples span the years 2004 to 2017, and the ART regimens used at that time may not be as effective as current regimens. Expanded TRB clones identified before ART initiation dominated the repertoire across all time points, though the dominance fluctuated and decreased in many PLHIV after ART. Because PBMC availability was limited, only the TCR beta chain was sequenced, with no alpha chain pairing.

The sequencing used unsorted PBMCs, collected approximately 4.4 years before starting antiretroviral therapy. The TCR originated in a woman between 25 and 40 years old with HIV. The rearrangement combines TRBV7-2 with TRBJ2-7; 13 nucleotides in the junction match TRBD2. The CDR3 protein sequence reads: CASSFTSGGAYEQYF. The nucleotides read TGTGCCAGCAGCTTTACTAGCGGGGGGGCATATGAGCAGTACTTC.